This T cell receptor beta chain emerged from a study of technical replicates of blood from a handful of donors. The table lists this clone with a count of one. Trimming cost V 3 bases and J 4 bases; bases outside gene matches: 6. CDR1 and CDR2 from the germline V gene are LNHDA and SQIVND (reference sequence). This CDR3 comprises 15 residues. Sequenced by immunoSEQ multiplex PCR; TCRdb stores in-frame clones only, minus some. The sample lists almost 70,000 clones; approximately 91% were seen once. This chain links TRBV19 with TRBJ1-2, with 9 bases aligning to TRBD1. The source material was PBMCs. This TCR came from a human donor in good health. Some clones in this sample may be carry-over from other donors' samples. The CDR3 DNA reads TGTGCCAGTAGTATTTTGGGACAGGGTCCCTATGGCTACACCTTC. It translates to CASSILGQGPYGYTF.